A single sample is the source of the 18 T cell receptor beta chains below, sequenced in a study of CD8+ T cells in alopecia areata. As for treatment: oral pan-JAK inhibitor, 5-10 mg twice daily. The authors extracted RNA and reverse transcribed it into cDNA as the sequencing template. TCRdb's table, derived via immunoSEQ multiplex PCR, lists solely in-frame clones and lacks some. The data show approximately 300,000 clones, over 45% seen once. This specimen consisted of CD4+ T cells sorted from blood, obtained at week 24, from a patient treated with tofacitinib. The origin of the receptors is a human donor with alopecia areata.

This chain connects TRBV27 to TRBJ2-7, with D unresolved. Germline V gene data show CDR1 as MNHEY and CDR2 as SMNVEV (reference sequence). V lost 7 bases to trimming and J lost 4 bases, with 8 bases between them. This CDR3 is built from 11 residues. CDR3 bases: TGTGCCAGCAAATCCAGATACGAGCAGTACTTC. Its protein product is CASKSRYEQYF.

V and J are TRBV18 and TRBJ1-2; D uncertain. The CDR3 contains 14 residues. Germline V lookup: CDR1 KGHSH, CDR2 LQKENI. V was shortened by 5 bases and J by 2 bases, with 12 bases between the two germline ends. The CDR3 loop is CASSADTVNYGYTF. The CDR3 region has the DNA TGTGCCAGCTCAGCCGACACGGTGAACTATGGCTACACCTTC.

This clone was observed a few times. V is TRBV5-1 and J is TRBJ2-5; TRBD1 aligns across 8 bases. CDR1 and CDR2 from the germline V gene are SGHRS and YFSETQ. The CDR3 consists of 15 residues. V lost 0 bases, J lost 4 bases, and 5 bases stayed unmatched. CDR3 sequence reads: CASSLGRQGTETQYF. DNA for the CDR3: TGCGCCAGCAGCTTGGGGAGACAGGGGACAGAGACCCAGTACTTC.

The rearrangement joins TRBV11-2 to TRBJ2-7, with a possible D match to TRBD1 (5 bases). Germline V lookup: CDR1 SGHAT, CDR2 FQNNGV. The CDR3 sequence is 15 residues long. V lost 6 bases to trimming and J lost 0 bases, with 15 bases between them. DNA of the CDR3: TGTGCCAGCAGACGATCAGGGTTGTCCTCCTACGAGCAGTACTTC. It specifies CASRRSGLSSYEQYF.

The chain couples TRBV30 to TRBJ2-7, with TRBD1 identical over 7 bases. The V gene end was trimmed by 1 base and the J gene end by 5 bases; junction bases not matched to a gene: 2. This CDR3 region has 12 residues. CDR1 is GTSNPN, CDR2 SVGIG, per germline (reference sequence). The CDR3 nucleotides are TGTGCCTGGAGTGCCACAGGGGACGAGCAGTACTTC. This translates into CAWSATGDEQYF.

The chain joins TRBV28 to TRBJ2-2, with 11 bases that match TRBD1. The CDR3 totals 16 residues. V lost 6 bases and J lost 4; bases outside the gene matches: 7. Germline loops: CDR1 MDHEN, CDR2 SYDVKM. Here the CDR3 reads CASSPGQGATTGELFF. CDR3 DNA sequence: TGTGCCAGCAGCCCAGGACAGGGGGCGACCACCGGGGAGCTGTTTTTT.

The genes are TRBV5-1 and TRBJ1-6; D gene ambiguous. The V gene's germline CDR1 is SGHRS and CDR2 YFSETQ. Deletions cut 4 bases from V and 4 bases from J, with 12 bases between. CDR3 length: 15 residues. DNA of the CDR3: TGCGCCAGCAGCCCCAGGCAGACTTATAATTCACCCCTCCACTTT. This gives the protein CASSPRQTYNSPLHF.

The genes are TRBV18 and TRBJ2-7; 9 nucleotides align to TRBD1. The CDR3 contains 16 residues. Per the germline V gene, CDR1 is KGHSH and CDR2 is LQKENI. The V and J ends lost 5 bases and 0 bases, in that order; junction bases with no gene match: 8. The CDR3 loop reads CASSAAGTGSSYEQYF. The CDR3 region has the DNA TGTGCCAGCTCAGCCGCCGGGACAGGGAGCTCCTACGAGCAGTACTTC.

V gene TRBV30 combines with J gene TRBJ2-6; D may be TRBD1 or TRBD2 (5 bases each). CDR3 length: 15 amino acids. The V and J ends lost 1 base and 5 bases respectively, with 12 bases between them. CDR1 is GTSNPN, CDR2 SVGIG, per germline (reference sequence). The DNA for the CDR3 is TGTGCCTGGAGTGACCCTCGGGGCTGGGCCAACGTCCTGACTTTC. Translation: CAWSDPRGWANVLTF.

The chain links TRBV10-3 to TRBJ1-5; D unclear. Germline CDR1 ENHRY, CDR2 SYGVKD. V shed 2 bases and J shed 7 bases, with 6 bases lying between them. The CDR3 spans 12 residues. CDR3 nucleotide sequence: TGTGCCATCAGTGAGGACGGCCAGCCCCAGCATTTT. This gives the protein CAISEDGQPQHF.

This clone appeared a few times. V usage is TRBV7-2 and J usage is TRBJ1-4; D unclear. CDR3 length: 11 residues. Germline CDR1 SGHTA, CDR2 FQGNSA. Trimming removed 2 bases from V and 5 bases from J, with 0 bases in between. CDR3 sequence reads: CASSLNEKLFF. The CDR3 DNA follows: TGTGCCAGCAGCTTAAATGAAAAACTGTTTTTT.

The chain uses TRBV30 and TRBJ1-2; D is possibly TRBD1 (5 bases). CDR1 GTSNPN and CDR2 SVGIG come from the germline V gene (reference sequence). The CDR3 extends over 12 amino acids. V lost 0 bases and J 7 bases, leaving 9 bases between the germline ends. The CDR3 DNA is TGTGCCTGGAGTGTAGTAGGGGCTGGCTACACCTTC. This sequence encodes CAWSVVGAGYTF.

The chain links TRBV29-1 to TRBJ1-1; 8 positions match TRBD1. J was trimmed by 4 bases and V by 8 bases; bases with no gene match: 6. CDR1 is SQVTM, CDR2 ANQGSEA, per germline. The CDR3 length is 12 residues. The CDR3 DNA sequence: TGCAGCACAGGGGGGCTGAGCACTGAAGCTTTCTTT. This sequence encodes CSTGGLSTEAFF. Drawing the rest from reference TRBV29-1 and TRBJ1-1, the complete variable domain is SAVISQKPSRDICQRGTSLTIQCQVDSQVTMMFWYRQQPGQSLTLIATANQGSEATYESGFVIDKFPISRPNLTFSTLTVSNMSPEDSSIYLCSTGGLSTEAFFGQGTRLTVV.

This chain joins TRBV10-3 and TRBJ2-5, with D tentatively TRBD1 (7 bases). CDR3 size: 15 residues. Germline V gives CDR1 ENHRY, CDR2 SYGVKD. The V gene lost 8 bases and the J gene lost 2 bases, with 18 bases spanning the gap. Here the CDR3 DNA reads TGTGCCATCGGAGGGGTGACGGGACAGCAAGAGACCCAGTACTTC. This encodes CAIGGVTGQQETQYF.

The chain recombines TRBV28 with TRBJ2-2, with 7 bases aligning to TRBD1. CDR3 length: 15 amino acids. V lost 6 bases and J lost 0; bases outside the gene matches: 4. CDR1 MDHEN and CDR2 SYDVKM come from the germline V gene. This CDR3 is CASREQGTNTGELFF. The CDR3 region has the DNA TGTGCCAGCAGAGAACAGGGGACGAACACCGGGGAGCTGTTTTTT.

This rearrangement joins TRBV5-6 to TRBJ1-1; D is ambiguous. Trimming cost V 0 bases and J 6 bases, with 9 bases left between them. The CDR3 runs 13 residues. Germline V CDR1 and CDR2: SGHDT, YYEEEE. The CDR3 here is CASSLGNSAEAFF. CDR3 coding DNA: TGTGCCAGCAGCTTGGGGAACAGCGCTGAAGCTTTCTTT. Complete variable domain (other parts from reference TRBV5-6 and TRBJ1-1): DAGVTQSPTHLIKTRGQQVTLRCSPKSGHDTVSWYQQALGQGPQFIFQYYEEEERQRGNFPDRFSGHQFPNYSSELNVNALLLGDSALYLCASSLGNSAEAFFGQGTRLTVV.

CDR3 amino acids: CASSLDLTDTQYF. The CDR3, as DNA: TGTGCCAGCAGCTTAGACCTCACAGATACGCAGTATTTT. J is TRBJ2-3 and V is TRBV7-3; the D is unclear. The CDR3 totals 13 residues. Germline V gene lookup returns CDR1 SGHTA and CDR2 FQGTGA. The V and J ends lost 2 bases and 2 bases respectively, with 5 bases between them.

This chain uses TRBV28 with TRBJ2-6; D might be TRBD1 or TRBD2, each matching 6 bases. The V and J ends lost 2 bases and 0 bases respectively, with 8 bases between them. CDR3 length equals 16 residues. Germline CDR1 is MDHEN and CDR2 is SYDVKM. CDR3: CASSLGGGSGANVLTF. CDR3 sequence (DNA): TGTGCCAGCAGTTTAGGAGGGGGCTCTGGGGCCAACGTCCTGACTTTC.